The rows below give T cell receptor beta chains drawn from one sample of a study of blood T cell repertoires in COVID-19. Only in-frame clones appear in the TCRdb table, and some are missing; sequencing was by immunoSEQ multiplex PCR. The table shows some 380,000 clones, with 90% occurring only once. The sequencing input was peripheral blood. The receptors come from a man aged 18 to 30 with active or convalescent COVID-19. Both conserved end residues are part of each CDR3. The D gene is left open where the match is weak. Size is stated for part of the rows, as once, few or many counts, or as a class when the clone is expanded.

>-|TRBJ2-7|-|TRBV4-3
CASSRRGVDEQYF
TGCGCCAGCAGCCGCCGCGGGGTGGACGAGCAGTACTTC
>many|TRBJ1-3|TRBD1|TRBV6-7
CASSSRQGYGNTIYF
TGTGCCAGCAGTTCGCGACAGGGTTATGGAAACACCATATATTTT
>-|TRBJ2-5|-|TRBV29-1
CSVEDDRRYDQETQYF
TGCAGCGTTGAAGACGACAGGAGATACGACCAAGAGACCCAGTACTTC
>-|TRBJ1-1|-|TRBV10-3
CAISLGENTEAFF
TGTGCCATCAGTCTCGGGGAGAACACTGAAGCTTTCTTT
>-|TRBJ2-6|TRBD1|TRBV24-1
CATRPGGTGANVLTF
TGTGCCACCAGGCCAGGGGGAACTGGGGCCAACGTCCTGACTTTC
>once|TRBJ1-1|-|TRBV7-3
CASSLIGQGDTEAFF
TGTGCCAGCAGCTTAATTGGCCAGGGCGACACTGAAGCTTTCTTT
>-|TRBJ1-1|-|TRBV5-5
CASSLRGLNTEAFF
TGTGCCAGCAGCTTGAGGGGCCTGAACACTGAAGCTTTCTTT
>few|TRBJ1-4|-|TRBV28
CASSQRSRGDEKLFF
TGTGCCAGCAGTCAACGGAGTAGGGGCGATGAAAAACTGTTTTTT
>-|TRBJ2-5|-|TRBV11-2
CASSLGLFQETQYF
TGTGCCAGCAGCTTAGGTCTCTTCCAAGAGACCCAGTACTTC
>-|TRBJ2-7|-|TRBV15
CATSRGRKREQYF
TGTGCCACCAGCAGAGGGAGGAAGAGGGAGCAGTACTTC
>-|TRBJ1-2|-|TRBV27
CASSEAGPYGYTF
TGTGCCAGCAGTGAGGCAGGGCCTTATGGCTACACCTTC
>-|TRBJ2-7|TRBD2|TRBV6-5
CASRRLAGGYYEQYF
TGTGCCAGCAGGCGACTAGCGGGGGGATACTACGAGCAGTACTTC
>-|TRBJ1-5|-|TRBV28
CASRPPELRNSNQPQHF
TGTGCCAGCAGACCTCCCGAACTGCGGAATAGCAATCAGCCCCAGCATTTT
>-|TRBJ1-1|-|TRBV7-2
CASSLEAGNTEAFF
TGTGCCAGCAGCTTAGAAGCAGGTAACACTGAAGCTTTCTTT
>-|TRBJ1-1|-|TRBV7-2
CASSPMRGTEAFF
TGTGCCAGCAGCCCTATGAGAGGGACTGAAGCTTTCTTT
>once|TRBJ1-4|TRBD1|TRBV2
CASSPQGGNEKLFF
TGTGCCAGCAGTCCACAGGGGGGCAATGAAAAACTGTTTTTT
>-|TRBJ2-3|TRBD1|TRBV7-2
CASSLAGDRGRGTDTQYF
TGTGCCAGCAGCTTAGCCGGGGACAGGGGGCGCGGCACAGATACGCAGTATTTT
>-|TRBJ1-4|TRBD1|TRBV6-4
CASSDPEGGQGKVTEKLFF
TGTGCCAGCAGTGACCCAGAGGGGGGACAGGGAAAGGTGACTGAAAAACTGTTTTTT
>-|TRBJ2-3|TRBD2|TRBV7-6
CASSQGRELGTDTQYF
TGTGCCAGCAGCCAAGGGCGGGAGTTAGGAACAGATACGCAGTATTTT
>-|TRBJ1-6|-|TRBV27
CASSPDRISPLHF
TGTGCCAGCAGTCCCGACAGGATCTCACCCCTCCACTTT
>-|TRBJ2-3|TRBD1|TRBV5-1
CASSLGQGLDTQYF
TGCGCCAGCAGCTTGGGACAGGGGTTAGATACGCAGTATTTT
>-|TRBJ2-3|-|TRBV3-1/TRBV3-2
CASSQGRVRGAPTDTQYF
TGTGCCAGCAGCCAAGGCCGCGTTCGGGGGGCCCCCACAGATACGCAGTATTTT
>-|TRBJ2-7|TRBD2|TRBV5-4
CASSLVTSGDIATYEQYF
TGTGCCAGCAGCTTGGTCACTAGCGGGGATATCGCCACCTACGAGCAGTACTTC
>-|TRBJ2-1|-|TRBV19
CASSDYSTGNNEQFF
TGTGCCAGTAGCGACTATTCCACAGGGAACAATGAGCAGTTCTTC
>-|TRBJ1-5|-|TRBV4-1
CASSQDVSNQPQHF
TGCGCCAGCAGCCAAGACGTTAGCAATCAGCCCCAGCATTTT
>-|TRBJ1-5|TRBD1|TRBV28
CASRGQTSNQPQHF
TGTGCCAGCAGGGGACAGACTTCCAATCAGCCCCAGCATTTT
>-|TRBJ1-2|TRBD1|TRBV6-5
CASNRDRGYGGYTF
TGTGCCAGCAACCGGGACAGGGGATATGGTGGCTACACCTTC
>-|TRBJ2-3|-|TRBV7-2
CASSFLRDPRITTDTQYF
TGTGCCAGCAGCTTTCTCAGGGATCCAAGGATCACCACAGATACGCAGTATTTT
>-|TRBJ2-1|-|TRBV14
CASSISSSSYNEQFF
TGTGCCAGCAGTATCAGTTCATCCTCCTACAATGAGCAGTTCTTC
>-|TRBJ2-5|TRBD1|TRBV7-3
CASSLTARDRRRTQYF
TGTGCCAGCAGCTTAACGGCGCGGGACAGGAGGAGGACCCAGTACTTC
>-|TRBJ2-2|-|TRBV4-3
CASSQVPRGRTGELFF
TGCGCCAGCAGCCAAGTTCCCAGGGGCCGCACCGGGGAGCTGTTTTTT
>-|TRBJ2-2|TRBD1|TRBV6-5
CASSLNRGNTGELFF
TGTGCCAGCAGCCTAAACAGGGGGAACACCGGGGAGCTGTTTTTT
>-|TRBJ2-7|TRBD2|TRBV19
CASKTSGRASGEQYF
TGTGCCAGTAAAACTAGCGGGAGGGCCTCAGGGGAGCAGTACTTC
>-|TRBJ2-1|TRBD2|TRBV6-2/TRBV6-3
CASSLSGGYSYNEQFF
TGTGCCAGCAGTCTATCCGGGGGGTACTCCTACAATGAGCAGTTCTTC
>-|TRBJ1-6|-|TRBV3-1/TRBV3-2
CASSQVRVSPLHF
TGTGCCAGCAGCCAAGTCCGGGTTTCACCCCTCCACTTT
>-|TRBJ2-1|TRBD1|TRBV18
CASSSGQGYNEQFF
TGTGCCAGCTCATCGGGACAGGGCTACAATGAGCAGTTCTTC
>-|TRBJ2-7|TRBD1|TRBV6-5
CASSYSTTGGLLEQYF
TGTGCCAGCAGTTACTCGACTACAGGGGGTTTGTTGGAGCAGTACTTC
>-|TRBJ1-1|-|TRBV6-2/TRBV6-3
CASSPLTDGVGTEAFF
TGTGCCAGCAGCCCACTCACCGACGGGGTTGGCACTGAAGCTTTCTTT
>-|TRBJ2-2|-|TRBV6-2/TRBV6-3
CASSYSREPVTELFF
TGTGCCAGCAGTTACTCGAGGGAACCAGTAACGGAGCTGTTTTTT
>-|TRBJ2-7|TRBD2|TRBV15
CATSIGSGSAYEQYF
TGTGCCACCAGCATCGGTAGCGGGAGCGCCTACGAGCAGTACTTC
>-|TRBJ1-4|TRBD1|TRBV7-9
CASSDTGGAVEKLFF
TGTGCCAGCAGCGACACAGGGGGCGCGGTTGAAAAACTGTTTTTT
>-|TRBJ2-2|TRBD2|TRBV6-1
CASSAEAGGNTGELFF
TGTGCCAGCAGTGCTGAAGCGGGGGGTAACACCGGGGAGCTGTTTTTT
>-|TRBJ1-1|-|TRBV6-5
CASTLSRENTEAFF
TGTGCCAGCACCCTCAGCCGGGAGAACACTGAAGCTTTCTTT
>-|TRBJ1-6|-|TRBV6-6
CASGGDGNSPLHF
TGTGCCAGCGGGGGGGACGGTAATTCACCCCTCCACTTT
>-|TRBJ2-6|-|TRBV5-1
CASSLGYSSGANVLTF
TGCGCCAGCAGCTTGGGATACAGCTCTGGGGCCAACGTGCTGACTTTC
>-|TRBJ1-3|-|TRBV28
CASSFVPWQGWNTIYF
TGTGCCAGCAGTTTTGTCCCCTGGCAGGGTTGGAACACCATATATTTT
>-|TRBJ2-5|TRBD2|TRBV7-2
CASSLSGAQETQYF
TGTGCCAGCAGCCTTAGCGGGGCTCAAGAGACCCAGTACTTC
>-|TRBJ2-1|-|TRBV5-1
CASSLVGGVTYNEQFF
TGCGCCAGCAGCTTGGTCGGCGGGGTCACCTACAATGAGCAGTTCTTC
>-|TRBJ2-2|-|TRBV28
CASSLLVGGELFF
TGTGCCAGCAGTCTATTGGTCGGGGGGGAGCTGTTTTTT
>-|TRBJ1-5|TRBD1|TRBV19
CATANGRSSGTGGSQPQHF
TGTGCCACCGCGAACGGGAGGAGTTCAGGGACAGGGGGTAGTCAGCCCCAGCATTTT